These T cell receptor beta chains were read from a single sample in a study of CD8 T cells in ankylosing spondylitis. One entry per CDR3 protein, called by TCRdb with MiXCR from the 5' RACE reads. The table shows around 890,000 distinct CDR3 sequences, with about 10% occurring only once. Material: blood, either unsorted or a sorted T cell fraction (not recorded which). The source of these receptors is a male donor with ankylosing spondylitis. The CDR3 runs from the conserved cysteine through the conserved F or W. The size entry is marked missing in some rows and otherwise reads once, few, many or a size class.

TRBJ1-2 . TRBV5-8 CASALQGYGYTF
TRBJ1-1 . TRBV18 CASSPFPAFVDTEAFF
TRBJ1-2 many TRBV7-2 CASSASPGALGYTF
TRBJ2-7 few TRBV27 CASSFYVQGQQYF
TRBJ2-3 . TRBV5-1 CASSQGRSTTDTQYF
TRBJ2-5 few TRBV6-5 CASSSPGLAGGTQYF
TRBJ2-3 many TRBV20-1 CSARDTRASTDTQYF
TRBJ2-5 . TRBV5-1 CASSRSGQGEGTQYF
TRBJ2-7 many TRBV9 CASSVAGTGTYEQYF
TRBJ2-3 few TRBV6-5 CASSSEPPAGADTQYF
TRBJ2-1 few TRBV12-3/TRBV12-4 CASTRAVLPYNEQFF
TRBJ2-3 . TRBV6-5 CASSYSEGTDTQYF
TRBJ2-2 few TRBV7-8 CASSSRTGILTGELFF
TRBJ2-1 few TRBV7-2 CASRRGQRGPYNEQFF
TRBJ2-1 . TRBV20-1 CSAAWGAGEQFF
TRBJ1-1 . TRBV6-1 CASIRQGNTEAFF
TRBJ2-7 few TRBV29-1 CSVARAGGVYEQYF
TRBJ2-7 few TRBV5-1 CASSEGQGIHEQYF
TRBJ2-5 . TRBV24-1 CATSGFSDTQYF
TRBJ2-1 . TRBV19 CASSITSGSNEQFF
TRBJ2-5 few TRBV11-1 CASSLARGTGKETQYF
TRBJ1-2 many TRBV20-1 CSARGTGGDYGYTF
TRBJ2-7 many TRBV20-1 CSAPPAGVSYEQYF
TRBJ2-4 . TRBV29-1 CSVEDRVSLAKNIQYF
TRBJ1-4 few TRBV29-1 CSGIDRTGEKLFF
TRBJ2-5 . TRBV10-1 CASSGPGLAGETQYF
TRBJ2-3 few TRBV5-1 CASSPQGGLIDTQYF
TRBJ2-7 . TRBV12-3/TRBV12-4 CASSRGGTRLSEQYF
TRBJ1-1 . TRBV5-6 CASSVVRGTAFF
TRBJ1-5 few TRBV19 CASLGQPNQPQHF
TRBJ2-2 few TRBV19 CASSVWPTGELFF
TRBJ1-4 . TRBV27 CASSLSRLSEKLFF
TRBJ2-2 once TRBV4-2 CASSPRGLGELFF
TRBJ2-5 . TRBV6-2/TRBV6-3 CASSQLAQETQYF
TRBJ1-2 . TRBV7-2 CASRGRSFGYTF
TRBJ2-5 many TRBV9 CASSVAPGMETQYF
TRBJ2-1 . TRBV11-3 CASSFGGQGAYNEQFF
TRBJ2-7 few TRBV4-3 CASSQGRVSSYEQYF
TRBJ1-1 few TRBV6-5 CASSYPGRTGNTEAFF
TRBJ2-1 . TRBV20-1 CSARFRTDNEQFF